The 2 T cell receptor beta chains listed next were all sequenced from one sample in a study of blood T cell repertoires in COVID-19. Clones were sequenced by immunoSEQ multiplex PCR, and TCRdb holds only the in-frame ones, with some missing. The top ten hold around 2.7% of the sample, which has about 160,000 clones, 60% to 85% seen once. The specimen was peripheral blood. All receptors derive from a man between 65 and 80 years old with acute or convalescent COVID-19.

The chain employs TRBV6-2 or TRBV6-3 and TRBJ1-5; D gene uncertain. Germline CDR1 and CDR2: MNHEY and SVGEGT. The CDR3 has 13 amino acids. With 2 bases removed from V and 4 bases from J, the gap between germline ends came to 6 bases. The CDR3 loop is CASSYAGNQPQHF. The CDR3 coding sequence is TGTGCCAGCAGTTACGCCGGGAATCAGCCCCAGCATTTT.

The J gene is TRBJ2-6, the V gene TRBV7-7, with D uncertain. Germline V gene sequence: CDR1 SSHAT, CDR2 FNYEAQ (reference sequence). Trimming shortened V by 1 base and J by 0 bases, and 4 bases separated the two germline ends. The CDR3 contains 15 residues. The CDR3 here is CASSLGHSGANVLTF. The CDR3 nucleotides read TGTGCCAGCAGCTTAGGACACTCTGGGGCCAACGTCCTGACTTTC.